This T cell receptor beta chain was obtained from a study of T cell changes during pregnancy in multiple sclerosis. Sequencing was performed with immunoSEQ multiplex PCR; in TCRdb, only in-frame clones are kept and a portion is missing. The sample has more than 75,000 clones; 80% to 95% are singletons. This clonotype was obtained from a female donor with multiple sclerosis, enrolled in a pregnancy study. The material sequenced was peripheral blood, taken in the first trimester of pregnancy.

CDR3 nucleotides: TGTGCCAGCAGTTCACAGGGACGAGTCACAGATACGCAGTATTTT. It encodes CASSSQGRVTDTQYF. V gene TRBV28 combines with J gene TRBJ2-3, with a tentative D call TRBD1 (6 bases). From germline, CDR1 is MDHEN and CDR2 SYDVKM. Trimming took off 4 bases at V and 2 bases at J, with 13 bases between the two ends. The CDR3 contains 15 residues.